This T cell receptor beta chain is drawn from a study of spatial heterogeneity in lung cancer. At the level of the study: Across tumor regions, counts of TCR transcripts showed a strong correlation with a T cell module score derived from matched bulk RNA-seq. In raw reads, more than eight appearances on average were recorded for each unique TCR and UMI combination.

This CDR3 region has 15 residues. In germline, CDR1 is MNHNY, CDR2 SVGAGI (reference sequence). Every molecule of TCR cDNA had its own unique molecular identifier. TCRdb re-called the 5' RACE reads through MiXCR, storing one row per CDR3 protein. The sample lists under 7,000 distinct CDR3 sequences; around 3% were seen once. Time point here: sample taken at primary tumor resection. Whole RNA obtained from tumor, nontumor lung or frozen PBMC underwent sequencing without sorting. This clonotype came up many times. Its antigen remains unidentified. At one end the junction does not follow the germline gene, possibly because of a read error. The study, taken as a whole, reports: How many expanded intratumoral alpha and beta TCRs were present tracked the tumor mutation count, which was a count of nonsynonymous mutations.

Here the sequenced sample was lung tumor tissue, taken at surgery. The sequence was obtained from a male donor with early-stage non-small cell lung cancer. The gene calls are TRBV6-6 and TRBJ1-2, with 7 positions matching TRBD1. CDR3 coding DNA: TGTGCCAGCAGCTCTACACAGGGGAGAAACTATGGCGACACCTTC. Residues: CASSSTQGRNYGDTF.